One sample yielded the 14 T cell receptor beta chains listed below, sequenced in a study of blood T cell repertoires in COVID-19. Sequenced by immunoSEQ multiplex PCR; TCRdb stores in-frame clones only, minus some. The sample lists 100,000 to 150,000 clones, 88% occurring once. The sequenced sample consisted of peripheral blood. The receptors shown here come from a man between 65 and 79 years old with active COVID-19.

The chain joins TRBV9 to TRBJ2-5; 8 bases are a match to TRBD2. The junction had 16 bases not matched to a gene; V was cut back by 4 bases and J by 5 bases. The germline V gene encodes CDR1 SGDLS and CDR2 YYNGEE. This CDR3 contains 17 residues. CDR3 amino acids: CASSLVPGLGGDETQYF. CDR3 sequence (DNA): TGTGCCAGCAGCCTCGTGCCGGGACTAGGGGGGGACGAGACCCAGTACTTC.

The chain is built from TRBV13 and TRBJ2-7; the D gene is possibly TRBD2 (6 bases). V was trimmed by 5 bases and J by 3 bases, leaving 11 bases between them. There are 13 residues in the CDR3. Germline V CDR1 and CDR2: PRHDT, FYEKMQ (reference sequence). CDR3 nucleotide sequence: TGTGCCAGCAGCAACGGGAGAGACTACGAGCAGTACTTC. Translation gives CASSNGRDYEQYF.

The chain carries TRBV28 and TRBJ2-2; no reliable D call. The V gene lost 2 bases and the J gene lost 1 base, with 5 bases spanning the gap. The CDR3 has 14 residues. Germline CDR1 is MDHEN and CDR2 is SYDVKM. This CDR3 is CASSLAENTGELFF. As DNA, the CDR3 is TGTGCCAGCAGTTTAGCGGAGAACACCGGGGAGCTGTTTTTT.

V is TRBV28 and J is TRBJ2-5; no reliable D call. The CDR3 extends over 14 amino acids. V was trimmed by 2 bases and J by 2 bases, leaving 9 bases between them. Germline values: CDR1 MDHEN, CDR2 SYDVKM. CDR3 loop: CASSLETPQETQYF. CDR3 bases: TGTGCCAGCAGTTTAGAGACACCACAAGAGACCCAGTACTTC.

V and J are TRBV9 and TRBJ2-3, with 7 bases fitting TRBD1. CDR3 length equals 15 residues. V was pared by 0 bases and J by 4 bases, with 5 bases of the junction left unmatched. Per the germline V gene, CDR1 is SGDLS and CDR2 is YYNGEE. CDR3 in amino acids: CASSVVGDSSDTQYF. In DNA, the CDR3 is TGTGCCAGCAGCGTAGTAGGGGACAGCTCAGATACGCAGTATTTT.

The chain combines TRBV27 with TRBJ1-2; D gene uncertain. Trimming removed 4 bases at V and 2 bases at J, with 8 bases between. CDR1 is MNHEY, CDR2 SMNVEV, per germline (reference sequence). This CDR3 has 13 amino acids. The CDR3 region has the DNA TGTGCCAGCAGTTCTAGGCAGAACTATGGCTACACCTTC. Residues: CASSSRQNYGYTF.

The chain couples TRBV5-4 to TRBJ1-1; 10 bases fit TRBD1. Germline V gives CDR1 SGHNT, CDR2 YYREEE (reference sequence). The V segment lost 4 bases and the J segment 1 base; nucleotides outside the gene matches: 7. CDR3 size: 16 residues. The CDR3 coding sequence is TGTGCCAGCAGCCACGGAGGGACAGGGGCGAACACTGAAGCTTTCTTT. Protein: CASSHGGTGANTEAFF.

Turning to this clone: A junction boundary mismatches the germline segment, possibly from a read error. The chain joins TRBV9 to TRBJ1-2; possible D gene TRBD1, 5 bases. The germline V gene encodes CDR1 SGDLS and CDR2 YYNGEE. This CDR3 region has 12 residues. The CDR3 is CASSRGSVGAHF. The DNA for the CDR3 is TGTGCCAGCAGCCGGGGGAGTGTGGGAGCCCACTTC. The variable domain in full, completed from reference TRBV9 and TRBJ1-2, reads DSGVTQTPKHLITATGQRVTLRCSPRSGDLSVYWYQQSLDQGLQFLIQYYNGEERAKGNILERFSAQQFPDLHSELNLSSLELGDSALYFCASSRGSVGAHFGSGTRLTVV.

V gene TRBV7-2 combines with J gene TRBJ2-1, with D possibly being TRBD1 (5 bases). The ends were cut back, 4 bases at V and 0 bases at J, with 10 bases in the middle. CDR1 is SGHTA, CDR2 FQGNSA, per germline. This CDR3 comprises 15 residues. Here the CDR3 reads CASSSTASSYNEQFF. The CDR3 nucleotides read TGTGCCAGCAGCTCGACAGCGAGCTCCTACAATGAGCAGTTCTTC. Combining the CDR3 with reference TRBV7-2 and TRBJ2-1 gives the whole variable domain GAGVSQSPSNKVTEKGKDVELRCDPISGHTALYWYRQSLGQGLEFLIYFQGNSAPDKSGLPSDRFSAERTGGSVSTLTIQRTQQEDSAVYLCASSSTASSYNEQFFGPGTRLTVL.

A few counts support this clone. The sample contains more than one DNA sequence encoding this CDR3. The rearrangement links TRBV28 to TRBJ2-7; D remains ambiguous. The germline gives CDR1 MDHEN, CDR2 SYDVKM. The CDR3 extends over 11 amino acids. Trimming pared 4 bases from V and 4 bases from J, leaving 5 bases between. For the CDR3, the DNA is TGTGCCAGCAGTTCCGAGTACGAGCAGTACTTC. This sequence encodes CASSSEYEQYF.

The chain has TRBV5-1 and TRBJ2-2; 10 bases agree with TRBD2. The length of the CDR3 is 16 residues. Germline CDR1 SGHRS, CDR2 YFSETQ. Trimming cost V 2 bases and J 0 bases; bases outside gene matches: 1. CDR3 loop: CASSFLAGANTGELFF. As DNA, the CDR3 is TGCGCCAGCAGCTTCCTAGCGGGAGCGAACACCGGGGAGCTGTTTTTT.

This chain uses TRBV18 with TRBJ2-3; D ambiguous. The ends were cut back, 3 bases at V and 2 bases at J, with 6 bases in the middle. The CDR3 contains 13 residues. The germline V gene has CDR1 KGHSH and CDR2 LQKENI. CDR3 sequence: CASSPSLTDTQYF. For the CDR3, the DNA is TGTGCCAGCTCACCCTCCCTCACAGATACGCAGTATTTT.

The chain combines TRBV2 with TRBJ2-2; 10 nucleotides match TRBD2. The CDR3 length is 14 residues. The J segment lost 2 bases and the V segment lost 8 bases, leaving 2 bases of the junction unmatched. CDR1 is SNHLY, CDR2 FYNNEI, per germline. DNA of the CDR3: TGTGCCAGCGCTAGCGGGAGAAACACCGGGGAGCTGTTTTTT. Amino acid sequence: CASASGRNTGELFF.

The chain links TRBV28 to TRBJ2-1; 8 bases agree with TRBD1. Trimming at V came to 5 bases and at J to 10 bases, leaving 4 bases not matched to a gene. In germline, CDR1 is MDHEN, CDR2 SYDVKM. The CDR3 extends over 12 amino acids. CDR3 residues: CASSPRGREQFF. As DNA, the CDR3 is TGTGCCAGCAGTCCCAGGGGGCGCGAGCAGTTCTTC.